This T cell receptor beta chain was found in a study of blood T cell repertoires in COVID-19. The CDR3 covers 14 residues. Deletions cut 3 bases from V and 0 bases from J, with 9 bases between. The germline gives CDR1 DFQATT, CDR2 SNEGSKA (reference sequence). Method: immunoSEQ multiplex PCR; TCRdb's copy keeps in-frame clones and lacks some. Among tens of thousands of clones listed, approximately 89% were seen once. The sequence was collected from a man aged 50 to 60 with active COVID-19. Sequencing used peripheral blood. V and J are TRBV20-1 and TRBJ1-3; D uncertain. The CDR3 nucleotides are TGCAGTGCTAGTATAGGGAGCTCTGGAAACACCATATATTTT. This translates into CSASIGSSGNTIYF.